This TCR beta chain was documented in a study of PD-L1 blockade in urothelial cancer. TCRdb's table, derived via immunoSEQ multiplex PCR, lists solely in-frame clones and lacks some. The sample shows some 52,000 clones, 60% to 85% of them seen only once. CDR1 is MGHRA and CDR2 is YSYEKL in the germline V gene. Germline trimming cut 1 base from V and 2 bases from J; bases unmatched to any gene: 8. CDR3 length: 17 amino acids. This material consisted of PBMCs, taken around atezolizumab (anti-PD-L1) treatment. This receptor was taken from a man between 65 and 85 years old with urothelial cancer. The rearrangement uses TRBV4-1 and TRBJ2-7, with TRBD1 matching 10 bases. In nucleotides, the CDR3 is TGCGCCAGCAGCCAAGCCCGGGGGACAGGGGCAACCTACGAGCAGTACTTC. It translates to CASSQARGTGATYEQYF.